Listed below are T cell receptor beta chains from one sample, sequenced in a study of STAT5B mutations in CD4+ large granular lymphocyte leukemia. Profiled with immunoSEQ multiplex PCR; TCRdb holds only in-frame clones, not every one. Among around 33,000 clones listed, more than 55% were seen once. Sequencing was carried out using CD4+ T cells from blood buffy coats. These receptors were obtained from a human donor in good health. The CDR3 runs from the conserved cysteine through the conserved F or W. A D gene is named only where the DNA matches it firmly. Clone size is stated in some rows and not others, as once, few, many or a class when expanded.

V gene: TRBV7-2
D gene: .
J gene: TRBJ1-5
clone size: few
CDR3 protein: CASSLGNNQPQHF
CDR3 DNA: TGTGCCAGCAGCTTAGGCAACAATCAGCCCCAGCATTTT

V gene: TRBV10-3
D gene: TRBD1
J gene: TRBJ2-2
clone size: .
CDR3 protein: CAISGQGVTGELFF
CDR3 DNA: TGTGCCATCAGTGGACAGGGGGTCACCGGGGAGCTGTTTTTT

V gene: TRBV19
D gene: .
J gene: TRBJ2-7
clone size: .
CDR3 protein: CASSIRDTYEQYF
CDR3 DNA: TGTGCCAGTAGTATCCGGGACACCTACGAGCAGTACTTC

V gene: TRBV5-5
D gene: .
J gene: TRBJ1-3
clone size: .
CDR3 protein: CASSFRSPSGNTIYF
CDR3 DNA: TGTGCCAGCAGCTTTCGGAGCCCCTCTGGAAACACCATATATTTT

V gene: TRBV5-1
D gene: .
J gene: TRBJ1-3
clone size: .
CDR3 protein: CASSLDGTPGGNTIYF
CDR3 DNA: TGCGCCAGCAGCTTGGACGGGACCCCTGGGGGAAACACCATATATTTT

V gene: TRBV7-2
D gene: TRBD1
J gene: TRBJ1-2
clone size: .
CDR3 protein: CASSLAGQTINYGYTF
CDR3 DNA: TGTGCCAGCAGCTTAGCGGGACAGACCATTAACTATGGCTACACCTTC

V gene: TRBV18
D gene: TRBD1
J gene: TRBJ1-3
clone size: .
CDR3 protein: CASSPPTGLSGNTIYF
CDR3 DNA: TGTGCCAGCTCACCGCCGACAGGGTTATCTGGAAACACCATATATTTT

V gene: TRBV6-1
D gene: .
J gene: TRBJ2-3
clone size: .
CDR3 protein: CASSVLGTQYF
CDR3 DNA: TGTGCCAGCAGTGTTTTGGGTACGCAGTATTTT

V gene: TRBV4-2
D gene: .
J gene: TRBJ1-5
clone size: .
CDR3 protein: CASSQVEGSLSQPQHF
CDR3 DNA: TGTGCCAGCAGCCAAGTGGAGGGATCTCTTAGTCAGCCCCAGCATTTT

V gene: TRBV5-4
D gene: TRBD2
J gene: TRBJ2-5
clone size: few
CDR3 protein: CASSLDGGGHETQYF
CDR3 DNA: TGTGCCAGCAGCTTGGATGGCGGGGGTCATGAGACCCAGTACTTC

V gene: TRBV11-3
D gene: .
J gene: TRBJ2-7
clone size: .
CDR3 protein: CASSLALGEQYF
CDR3 DNA: TGTGCCAGCAGCTTAGCACTGGGCGAGCAGTACTTC

V gene: TRBV4-3
D gene: TRBD2
J gene: TRBJ2-2
clone size: .
CDR3 protein: CASSPFGTSGGTNTGELFF
CDR3 DNA: TGCGCCAGCAGCCCTTTTGGGACTAGCGGGGGGACAAACACCGGGGAGCTGTTTTTT

V gene: TRBV10-3
D gene: TRBD1
J gene: TRBJ1-1
clone size: .
CDR3 protein: CAISEQGYTEAFF
CDR3 DNA: TGTGCCATCAGTGAACAGGGGTACACTGAAGCTTTCTTT

V gene: TRBV7-2
D gene: .
J gene: TRBJ1-6
clone size: .
CDR3 protein: CASSLVGVSSYNSPLHF
CDR3 DNA: TGTGCCAGCAGCTTAGTGGGCGTAAGCTCCTATAATTCACCCCTCCACTTT

V gene: TRBV18
D gene: .
J gene: TRBJ2-7
clone size: .
CDR3 protein: CASSPGGYEQYF
CDR3 DNA: TGTGCCAGCTCACCCGGGGGATACGAGCAGTACTTC

V gene: TRBV30
D gene: .
J gene: TRBJ2-7
clone size: .
CDR3 protein: CAWSLRTGEQYF
CDR3 DNA: TGTGCCTGGAGCCTTCGGACGGGCGAGCAGTACTTC

V gene: TRBV2
D gene: TRBD2
J gene: TRBJ2-5
clone size: .
CDR3 protein: CASSDSGGGRAQYF
CDR3 DNA: TGTGCCAGCAGTGATAGCGGGGGAGGAAGGGCCCAGTACTTC

V gene: TRBV6-1
D gene: .
J gene: TRBJ2-2
clone size: .
CDR3 protein: CASSKKGEAGELFF
CDR3 DNA: TGTGCCAGCAGTAAAAAGGGGGAGGCCGGGGAGCTGTTTTTT

V gene: TRBV2
D gene: TRBD1
J gene: TRBJ2-7
clone size: .
CDR3 protein: CASSFSPGQGARRWYEQYF
CDR3 DNA: TGTGCCAGCAGTTTCTCCCCGGGACAGGGGGCGCGTCGATGGTACGAGCAGTACTTC

V gene: TRBV4-1
D gene: .
J gene: TRBJ2-1
clone size: .
CDR3 protein: CASSRGSYNEQFF
CDR3 DNA: TGCGCCAGCAGCAGGGGCTCTTACAATGAGCAGTTCTTC

V gene: TRBV4-1
D gene: TRBD2
J gene: TRBJ2-5
clone size: .
CDR3 protein: CASSQEGLAGGRETQYF
CDR3 DNA: TGCGCCAGCAGCCAAGAGGGGCTAGCGGGGGGGCGGGAGACCCAGTACTTC